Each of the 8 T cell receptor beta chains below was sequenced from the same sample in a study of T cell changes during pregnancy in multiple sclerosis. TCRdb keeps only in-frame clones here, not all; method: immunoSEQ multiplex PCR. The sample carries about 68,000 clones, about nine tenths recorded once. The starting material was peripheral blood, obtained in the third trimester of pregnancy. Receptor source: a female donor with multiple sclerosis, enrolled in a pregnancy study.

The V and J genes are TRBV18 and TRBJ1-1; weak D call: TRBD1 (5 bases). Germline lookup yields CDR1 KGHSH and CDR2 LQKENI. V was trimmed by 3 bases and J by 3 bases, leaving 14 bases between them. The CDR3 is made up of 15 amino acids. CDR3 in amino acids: CASSPGASGDTEAFF. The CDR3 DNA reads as TGTGCCAGCTCACCTGGGGCCAGCGGGGACACTGAAGCTTTCTTT.

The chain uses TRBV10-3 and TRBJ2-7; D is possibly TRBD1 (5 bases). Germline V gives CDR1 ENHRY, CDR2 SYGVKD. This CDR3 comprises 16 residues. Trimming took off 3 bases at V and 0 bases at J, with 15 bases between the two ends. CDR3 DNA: TGTGCCATCAGTGACAGCAGAAAAGACAGCTCCTACGAGCAGTACTTC. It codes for CAISDSRKDSSYEQYF.

The CDR3 loop reads CASSSQGDYEQYF. The CDR3 DNA reads TGTGCCAGCAGCTCACAGGGGGACTACGAGCAGTACTTC. This sequence joins TRBV7-2 and TRBJ2-7; 8 bases fit TRBD1. The CDR3 contains 13 residues. Germline V gene data show CDR1 as SGHTA and CDR2 as FQGNSA. V lost 4 bases and J lost 3; bases outside the gene matches: 2. Full variable domain (missing parts from reference TRBV7-2 and TRBJ2-7): GAGVSQSPSNKVTEKGKDVELRCDPISGHTALYWYRQSLGQGLEFLIYFQGNSAPDKSGLPSDRFSAERTGGSVSTLTIQRTQQEDSAVYLCASSSQGDYEQYFGPGTRLTVT.

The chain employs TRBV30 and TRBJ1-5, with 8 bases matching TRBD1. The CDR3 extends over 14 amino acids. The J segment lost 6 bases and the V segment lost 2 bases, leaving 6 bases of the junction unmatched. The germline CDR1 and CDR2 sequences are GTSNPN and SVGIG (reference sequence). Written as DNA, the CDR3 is TGTGCCTGGAGTCAGGGGGCGGTAGGTCAGCCCCAGCATTTT. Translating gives CAWSQGAVGQPQHF.

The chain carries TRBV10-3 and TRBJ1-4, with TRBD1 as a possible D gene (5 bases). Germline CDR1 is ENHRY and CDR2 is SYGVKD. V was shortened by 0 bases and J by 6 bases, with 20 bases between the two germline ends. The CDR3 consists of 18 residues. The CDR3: CAISESAGRQEGYEKLFF. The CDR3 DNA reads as TGTGCCATCAGTGAGTCGGCCGGGAGACAAGAGGGGTATGAAAAACTGTTTTTT.

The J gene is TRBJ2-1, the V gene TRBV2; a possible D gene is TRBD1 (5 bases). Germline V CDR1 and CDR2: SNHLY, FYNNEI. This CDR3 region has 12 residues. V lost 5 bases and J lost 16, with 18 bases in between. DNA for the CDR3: TGTGCCAGCAGTCCGCAGGGCGAAGGCTCTTTCTTC. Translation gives CASSPQGEGSFF.

The CDR3 reads CASSRDPGGSNEKLFF. The CDR3 DNA follows: TGTGCCAGCAGCCGGGACCCAGGGGGATCTAATGAAAAACTGTTTTTT. The chain has TRBV5-8 and TRBJ1-4, with 7 bases identical to TRBD1. This CDR3 comprises 16 residues. V trimming: 4 bases; J trimming: 3 bases; junction bases outside the gene matches: 9. Germline V gene data show CDR1 as SGHTS and CDR2 as YDEGEE.

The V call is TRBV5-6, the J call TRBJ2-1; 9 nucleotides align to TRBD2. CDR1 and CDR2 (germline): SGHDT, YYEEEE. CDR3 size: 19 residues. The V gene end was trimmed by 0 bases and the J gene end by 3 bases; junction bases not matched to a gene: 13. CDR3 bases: TGTGCCAGCAGCTTGGGGCCTCCAATAGCGGGGGACAACTACAATGAGCAGTTCTTC. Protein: CASSLGPPIAGDNYNEQFF.